A single sample is the source of the 27 T cell receptor beta chains below, sequenced in a study of radiotherapy plus CTLA-4 blockade in lung cancer. The method was immunoSEQ multiplex PCR; TCRdb's version includes in-frame clones alone and lacks a portion of them. The sample has tens of thousands of clones; approximately 84% are singletons. The sample was peripheral blood, taken from a patient treated with radiotherapy plus ipilimumab. All receptors come from a human donor with non-small cell lung cancer whose response to radiotherapy plus ipilimumab could not be evaluated.

This clone appeared a single time. Other DNA sequences in the same sample also yield this CDR3. The chain links TRBV7-2 to TRBJ2-1, with 8 bases fitting TRBD1. V shed 4 bases, J shed 0 bases, and the junction held 2 bases outside the gene matches. The CDR3 sequence is 15 residues long. Germline V gene data show CDR1 as SGHTA and CDR2 as FQGNSA. DNA of the CDR3: TGTGCCAGCAGCTCTGGGACAGGCTCCTACAATGAGCAGTTCTTC. Encoded protein: CASSSGTGSYNEQFF.

This clone was seen only a few times. This sequence joins TRBV11-2 and TRBJ2-7, with TRBD1 as a possible D gene (6 bases). This CDR3 is 12 amino acids long. Trimming removed 1 base from V and 7 bases from J, with 8 bases in between. CDR1 is SGHAT and CDR2 is FQNNGV in the germline V gene. CDR3 nucleotide sequence: TGTGCCAGCAGCTTAGTAAGGGGGGAGCAGTACTTC. It is translated as CASSLVRGEQYF.

The V call is TRBV28, the J call TRBJ1-5, with unresolved D. The CDR3 extends over 17 amino acids. Trimming removed 6 bases at V and 2 bases at J, with 20 bases between. CDR1 and CDR2 from the germline V gene are MDHEN and SYDVKM. CDR3 sequence (DNA): TGTGCCAGCAGCCCCTCACTTTATAGAACAGGCAATCAGCCCCAGCATTTT. As protein: CASSPSLYRTGNQPQHF.

The V and J genes are TRBV4-3 and TRBJ2-4; TRBD1 matches 7 bases. Germline CDR1 reads LGHNA; CDR2 reads YSLEER. Trimming at V came to 2 bases and at J to 8 bases, leaving 6 bases not matched to a gene. This CDR3 region has 14 residues. The CDR3 protein is CASSQRQGRHIQYF. Here the CDR3 DNA reads TGCGCCAGCAGCCAAAGACAGGGTAGGCACATTCAGTACTTC.

The CDR3 region has the DNA TGTGCCAGCAGTTCGATGGTCGCAAGGGGGCCGAACACTGAAGCTTTCTTT. This gives the protein CASSSMVARGPNTEAFF. The gene calls are TRBV28 and TRBJ1-1; 7 positions agree with TRBD1. CDR3 length: 17 amino acids. Trimming cost V 4 bases and J 1 base; bases outside gene matches: 12. Germline V lookup: CDR1 MDHEN, CDR2 SYDVKM.

V gene TRBV28 combines with J gene TRBJ1-4, with D unclear. Trimming pared 2 bases from V and 3 bases from J, leaving 10 bases between. CDR3 length: 15 residues. Germline loops: CDR1 MDHEN, CDR2 SYDVKM. DNA for the CDR3: TGTGCCAGCAGTTTACTGATGGGCTCTAATGAAAAACTGTTTTTT. As protein: CASSLLMGSNEKLFF.

The J gene is TRBJ1-2, the V gene TRBV5-1; tentatively, D is TRBD1 (6 bases). The CDR3 contains 13 residues. Trimming shortened V by 7 bases and J by 3 bases, and 13 bases separated the two germline ends. In germline, CDR1 is SGHRS, CDR2 YFSETQ. The CDR3 DNA reads TGCGCCAGCTCGAGGACAGACTACTATGGCTACACCTTC. This encodes CASSRTDYYGYTF.

The chain carries TRBV2 and TRBJ2-5; D may be TRBD2 (7 bases). The CDR3 consists of 14 residues. V lost 10 bases, J lost 4 bases, and 19 bases lay in between. CDR1 is SNHLY, CDR2 FYNNEI, per germline. CDR3 sequence (DNA): TGTGCCAAGGGGAGGGGGGGCGCAGCAGAGACCCAGTACTTC. The encoded protein is CAKGRGGAAETQYF.

This clone was observed a handful of times. V usage is TRBV28 and J usage is TRBJ2-1; maybe TRBD2 (6 bases). There are 13 residues in the CDR3. Trimming cost V 7 bases and J 9 bases, with 16 bases left between them. Germline assignment: CDR1 MDHEN and CDR2 SYDVKM. The CDR3 DNA sequence: TGTGCCAGCATTCGCCGAACTAGCAGTGAGCAGTTCTTC. Residues: CASIRRTSSEQFF.

For this clone: This specimen includes other DNA sequences encoding the same CDR3. The chain employs TRBV18 and TRBJ1-2; perhaps TRBD1 as D (6 bases). Germline V gives CDR1 KGHSH, CDR2 LQKENI. This CDR3 is built from 13 residues. The V gene lost 6 bases and the J gene lost 2 bases, with 10 bases spanning the gap. CDR3: CASSPDRNYGYTF. The CDR3 nucleotides read TGTGCCAGCTCCCCCGACAGGAACTATGGCTACACCTTC.

This clone occurred a few times. The V gene is TRBV4-1, the J gene TRBJ2-7, with D perhaps TRBD1 (6 bases). The V gene's germline CDR1 is MGHRA and CDR2 YSYEKL. The V end was cut by 4 bases, the J end by 0 bases, with 13 bases between. The CDR3 extends over 15 amino acids. The CDR3 region has the DNA TGCGCCAGCAGCCCTCGGGACACCGCCTCCTACGAGCAGTACTTC. It codes for CASSPRDTASYEQYF.

J is TRBJ1-3 and V is TRBV5-4, with D unresolved. The ends were cut back, 0 bases at V and 2 bases at J, with 12 bases in the middle. Germline values: CDR1 SGHNT, CDR2 YYREEE (reference sequence). The CDR3 has 16 amino acids. The DNA of the CDR3 is TGTGCCAGCAGCTTGGAACGGGAGGTAGCTGGAAACACCATATATTTT. Translated, it gives CASSLEREVAGNTIYF. The whole variable domain, filled in from reference TRBV5-4 and TRBJ1-3, reads ETGVTQSPTHLIKTRGQQVTLRCSSQSGHNTVSWYQQALGQGPQFIFQYYREEENGRGNFPPRFSGLQFPNYSSELNVNALELDDSALYLCASSLEREVAGNTIYFGEGSWLTVV.

In nucleotides, the CDR3 is TGTGCCAGCAGCTTTTATAGCACGAACACTGAAGCTTTCTTT. Residues: CASSFYSTNTEAFF. The gene calls are TRBV5-5 and TRBJ1-1; D is ambiguous. Germline assignment: CDR1 SGHKS and CDR2 YYEKEE (reference sequence). Between the trimmed V and J ends, which lost 2 bases and 1 base, there was a span of 9 bases. CDR3 length: 14 residues.

The gene calls are TRBV6-6 and TRBJ1-2, with 8 bases fitting TRBD1. CDR3 size: 15 residues. With V trimmed by 7 bases and J by 5 bases, 12 bases remained unmatched. Germline V gene lookup returns CDR1 MNHNY and CDR2 SVGAGI (reference sequence). CDR3 nucleotides: TGTGCCAGCAATATAATTCGGACAGGGCGGTATGGCTACACCTTC. Translating it yields CASNIIRTGRYGYTF.

This clone has only a few counts. The chain employs TRBV18 and TRBJ1-1; D is uncertain. With 3 bases removed from V and 4 bases from J, the gap between germline ends came to 12 bases. The CDR3 spans 14 residues. CDR1 and CDR2 from the germline V gene are KGHSH and LQKENI. The CDR3 DNA is TGTGCCAGCTCACCTAGCACTCCAGCCACTGAAGCTTTCTTT. Amino acid sequence: CASSPSTPATEAFF.

The genes are TRBV10-2 and TRBJ2-3; 11 bases match TRBD2. The CDR3 loop spans 15 amino acids. V shed 5 bases, J shed 5 bases, and the junction held 6 bases outside the gene matches. CDR1 and CDR2 from the germline V gene are WSHSY and SAAADI. The CDR3 nucleotides are TGCGCCAGCAGTTTAGCGGGAGGGAGGGAAGATACGCAGTATTTT. Amino acid sequence: CASSLAGGREDTQYF.

This chain uses TRBV28 with TRBJ1-5; D is perhaps TRBD1 (6 bases). Looked up from germline, CDR1 is MDHEN and CDR2 is SYDVKM. Between the trimmed V and J ends, which lost 5 bases and 3 bases, there was a span of 11 bases. The CDR3 has 14 residues. CDR3 region: CASSRQDYNQPQHF. The CDR3 coding sequence is TGTGCCAGCAGTCGACAGGATTACAATCAGCCCCAGCATTTT.

V usage is TRBV11-2 and J usage is TRBJ2-3, with TRBD2 identical over 8 bases. CDR3 length equals 15 residues. Germline CDR1 SGHAT, CDR2 FQNNGV. The V and J ends lost 6 bases and 4 bases, in that order; junction bases with no gene match: 9. Here the CDR3 reads CASRDLAGGPDTQYF. The CDR3, as DNA: TGTGCCAGCAGGGATCTCGCGGGAGGTCCAGATACGCAGTATTTT. The full variable domain, its missing parts supplied by reference TRBV11-2 and TRBJ2-3, is EAGVAQSPRYKIIEKRQSVAFWCNPISGHATLYWYQQILGQGPKLLIQFQNNGVVDDSQLPKDRFSAERLKGVDSTLKIQPAKLEDSAVYLCASRDLAGGPDTQYFGPGTRLTVL.

The chain is built from TRBV6-1 and TRBJ1-5; 9 positions match TRBD1. Germline loops: CDR1 MNHNS, CDR2 SASEGT. V shed 6 bases, J shed 6 bases, and the junction held 6 bases outside the gene matches. CDR3 length: 14 residues. For the CDR3, the DNA is TGTGCCAGCAGCCCCGACAGGGGGGTTCAGCCCCAGCATTTT. Protein: CASSPDRGVQPQHF.

V is TRBV5-4 and J is TRBJ2-7, with 12 bases fitting TRBD2. Germline V gene sequence: CDR1 SGHNT, CDR2 YYREEE (reference sequence). Unmatched junction bases numbered 11, after V lost 4 bases and J lost 0 bases. There are 18 residues in the CDR3. The CDR3 spells CASSPGLAGHLSSYEQYF. The CDR3 DNA is TGTGCCAGCAGCCCAGGACTAGCGGGACATTTGAGCTCCTACGAGCAGTACTTC.

This sequence joins TRBV19 and TRBJ1-2; TRBD1 agrees at 7 bases. V lost 6 bases, J lost 4 bases, and 2 bases stayed unmatched. CDR1 is LNHDA and CDR2 is SQIVND in the germline V gene (reference sequence). The CDR3 runs 12 residues. CDR3 protein: CASSAGGYGYTF. CDR3 in DNA: TGTGCCAGTAGCGCAGGGGGCTATGGCTACACCTTC.

The rearrangement uses TRBV5-5 and TRBJ2-1; D unclear. Germline lookup yields CDR1 SGHKS and CDR2 YYEKEE (reference sequence). This CDR3 has 14 residues. The germline V and J ends were trimmed by 0 bases and 2 bases, with 6 bases remaining between them. The CDR3 region is CASSLDLPYNEQFF. The CDR3 coding sequence is TGTGCCAGCAGCTTGGATCTCCCCTACAATGAGCAGTTCTTC.

This clone has a handful of counts. V usage is TRBV27 and J usage is TRBJ2-3; 13 positions agree with TRBD2. Germline assignment: CDR1 MNHEY and CDR2 SMNVEV (reference sequence). V was clipped by 2 bases and J by 8 bases; unmatched bases: 7. The CDR3 is 16 residues long. In DNA, the CDR3 is TGTGCCAGCAGTTTACGGACTAGCGGGAGTTCGGGTACGCAGTATTTT. Its protein product is CASSLRTSGSSGTQYF.

The J gene is TRBJ2-1, the V gene TRBV7-2; 11 positions agree with TRBD2. The CDR3 has 14 residues. The germline V gene encodes CDR1 SGHTA and CDR2 FQGNSA. Trimming cost V 11 bases and J 8 bases; bases outside gene matches: 11. This CDR3 is CAGLTSGRRDEQFF. The CDR3 DNA reads TGTGCCGGCCTCACTAGCGGGAGAAGGGATGAGCAGTTCTTC.

J is TRBJ2-7 and V is TRBV28, with TRBD2 matching over 11 bases. V dropped 5 bases and J dropped 2; count of bases not matched to a gene: 2. From germline, CDR1 is MDHEN and CDR2 SYDVKM. CDR3 length: 14 residues. CDR3 bases: TGTGCCAGCAGTCGACTAGCGGGAACCTACGAGCAGTACTTC. Its translation: CASSRLAGTYEQYF. Combining the CDR3 with reference TRBV28 and TRBJ2-7 gives the whole variable domain DVKVTQSSRYLVKRTGEKVFLECVQDMDHENMFWYRQDPGLGLRLIYFSYDVKMKEKGDIPEGYSVSREKKERFSLILESASTNQTSMYLCASSRLAGTYEQYFGPGTRLTVT.

The chain joins TRBV7-9 to TRBJ2-4, with 9 bases lining up with TRBD2. The ends lost 5 bases at V and 5 bases at J; junction bases unmatched: 13. The length of the CDR3 is 17 residues. CDR1 is SEHNR, CDR2 FQNEAQ, per germline (reference sequence). CDR3 region: CASSPQPTLAGENIQYF. The CDR3 DNA sequence: TGTGCCAGCAGCCCCCAACCGACATTAGCGGGAGAAAACATTCAGTACTTC.

The chain carries TRBV27 and TRBJ1-5; D possibly corresponds to TRBD1 (6 bases). Trimming removed 5 bases from V and 4 bases from J, with 9 bases in between. CDR1 and CDR2 from the germline V gene are MNHEY and SMNVEV (reference sequence). The length of the CDR3 is 13 residues. The CDR3 spells CASSHRENQPQHF. In nucleotides, the CDR3 is TGTGCCAGCAGTCACAGGGAAAATCAGCCCCAGCATTTT.